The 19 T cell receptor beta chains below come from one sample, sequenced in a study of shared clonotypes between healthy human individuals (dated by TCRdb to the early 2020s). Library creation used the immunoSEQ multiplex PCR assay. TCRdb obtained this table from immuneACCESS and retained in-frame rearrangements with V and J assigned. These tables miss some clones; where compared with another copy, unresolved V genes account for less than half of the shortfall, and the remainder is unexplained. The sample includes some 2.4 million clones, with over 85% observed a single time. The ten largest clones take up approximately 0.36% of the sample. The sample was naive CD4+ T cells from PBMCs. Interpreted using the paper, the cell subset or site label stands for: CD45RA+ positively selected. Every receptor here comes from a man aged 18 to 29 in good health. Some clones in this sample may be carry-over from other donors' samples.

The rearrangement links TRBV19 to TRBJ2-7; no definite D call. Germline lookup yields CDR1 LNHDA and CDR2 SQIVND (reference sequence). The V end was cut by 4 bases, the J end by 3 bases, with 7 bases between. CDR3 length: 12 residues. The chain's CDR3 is CASSSIGYEQYF. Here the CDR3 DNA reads TGTGCCAGTAGTAGTATTGGCTACGAGCAGTACTTC.

The CDR3 nucleotides are TGTGCCAGCAGCTTAGGATTAACTAGCGGGAGCTACGAGCAGTACTTC. This gives the protein CASSLGLTSGSYEQYF. V usage is TRBV7-9 and J usage is TRBJ2-7; 11 nucleotides match TRBD2. J lost 3 bases, V lost 1 base, and 5 bases had no gene match. Per the germline V gene, CDR1 is SEHNR and CDR2 is FQNEAQ (reference sequence). The CDR3 loop spans 16 amino acids.

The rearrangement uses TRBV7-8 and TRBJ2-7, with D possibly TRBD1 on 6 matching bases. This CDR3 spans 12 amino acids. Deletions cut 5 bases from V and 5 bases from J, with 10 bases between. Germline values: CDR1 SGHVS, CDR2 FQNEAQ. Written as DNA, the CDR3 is TGTGCCAGCAGCACCAGGGGTAACGAGCAGTACTTC. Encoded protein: CASSTRGNEQYF.

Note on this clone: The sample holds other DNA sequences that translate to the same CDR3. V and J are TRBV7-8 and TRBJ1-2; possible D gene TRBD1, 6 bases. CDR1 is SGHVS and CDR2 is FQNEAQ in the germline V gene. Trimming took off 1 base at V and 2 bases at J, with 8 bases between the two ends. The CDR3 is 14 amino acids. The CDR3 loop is CASSLVTGNYGYTF. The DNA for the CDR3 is TGTGCCAGCAGCTTAGTCACAGGGAACTATGGCTACACCTTC. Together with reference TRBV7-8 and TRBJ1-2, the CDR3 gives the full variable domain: GAGVSQSPRYKVAKRGQDVALRCDPISGHVSLFWYQQALGQGPEFLTYFQNEAQLDKSGLPSDRFFAERPEGSVSTLKIQRTQQEDSAVYLCASSLVTGNYGYTFGSGTRLTVV.

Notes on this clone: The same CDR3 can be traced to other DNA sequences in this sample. Here the CDR3 DNA reads TGTGCCAGCAGAAGACAGGGCCAAGAGACCCAGTACTTC. Encoded protein: CASRRQGQETQYF. This chain connects TRBV28 to TRBJ2-5; TRBD1 matches 7 bases. V lost 6 bases and J lost 1; bases outside the gene matches: 2. Germline V lookup: CDR1 MDHEN, CDR2 SYDVKM. The CDR3 length is 13 residues.

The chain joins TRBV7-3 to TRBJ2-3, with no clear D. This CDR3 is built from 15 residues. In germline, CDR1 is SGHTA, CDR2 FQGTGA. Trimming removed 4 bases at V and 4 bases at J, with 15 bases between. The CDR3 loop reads CASSSQGTEADTQYF. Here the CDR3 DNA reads TGTGCCAGCAGCTCCCAAGGCACAGAGGCAGATACGCAGTATTTT.

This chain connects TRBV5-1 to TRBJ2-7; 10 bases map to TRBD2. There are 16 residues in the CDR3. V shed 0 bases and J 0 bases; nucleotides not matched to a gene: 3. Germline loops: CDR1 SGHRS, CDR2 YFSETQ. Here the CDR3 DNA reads TGCGCCAGCAGCTTGGCTAGCGGGAGTCTCTCCTACGAGCAGTACTTC. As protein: CASSLASGSLSYEQYF.

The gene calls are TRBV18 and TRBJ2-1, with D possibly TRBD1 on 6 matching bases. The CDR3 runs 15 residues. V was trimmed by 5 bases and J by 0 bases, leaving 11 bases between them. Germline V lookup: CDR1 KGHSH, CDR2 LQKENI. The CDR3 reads CASSAEGDSYNEQFF. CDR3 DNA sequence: TGTGCCAGCTCAGCAGAGGGGGACTCCTACAATGAGCAGTTCTTC. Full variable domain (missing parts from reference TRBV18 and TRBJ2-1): NAGVMQNPRHLVRRRGQEARLRCSPMKGHSHVYWYRQLPEEGLKFMVYLQKENIIDESGMPKERFSAEFPKEGPSILRIQQVVRGDSAAYFCASSAEGDSYNEQFFGPGTRLTVL.

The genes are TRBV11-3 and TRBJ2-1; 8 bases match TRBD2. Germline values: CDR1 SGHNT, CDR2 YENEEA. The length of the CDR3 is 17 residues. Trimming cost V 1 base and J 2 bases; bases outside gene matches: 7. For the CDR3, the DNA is TGTGCCAGCAGCTTAGGCCCTTCGGGAGGGGCCTACAATGAGCAGTTCTTC. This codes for CASSLGPSGGAYNEQFF. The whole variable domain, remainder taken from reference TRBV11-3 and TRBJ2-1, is EAGVVQSPRYKIIEKKQPVAFWCNPISGHNTLYWYLQNLGQGPELLIRYENEEAVDDSQLPKDRFSAERLKGVDSTLKIQPAELGDSAVYLCASSLGPSGGAYNEQFFGPGTRLTVL.

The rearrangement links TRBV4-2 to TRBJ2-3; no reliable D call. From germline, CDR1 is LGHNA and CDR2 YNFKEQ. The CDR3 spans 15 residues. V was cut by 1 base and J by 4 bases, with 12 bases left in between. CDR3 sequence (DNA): TGTGCCAGCAGCCAAGGGGTAGCCTCCCCAGATACGCAGTATTTT. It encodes CASSQGVASPDTQYF.

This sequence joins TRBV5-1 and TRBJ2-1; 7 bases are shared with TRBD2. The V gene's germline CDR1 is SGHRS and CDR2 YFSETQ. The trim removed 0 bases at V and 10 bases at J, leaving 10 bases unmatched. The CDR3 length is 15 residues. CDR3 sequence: CASSLDPSGGVEQFF. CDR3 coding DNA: TGCGCCAGCAGCTTGGACCCTAGCGGTGGGGTAGAGCAGTTCTTC.

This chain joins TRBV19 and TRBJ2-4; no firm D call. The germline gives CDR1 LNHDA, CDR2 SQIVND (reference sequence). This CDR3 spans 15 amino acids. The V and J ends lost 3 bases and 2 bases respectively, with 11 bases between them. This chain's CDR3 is CASSIRSATKNIQYF. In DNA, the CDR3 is TGTGCCAGTAGTATCCGCTCCGCGACCAAAAACATTCAGTACTTC.

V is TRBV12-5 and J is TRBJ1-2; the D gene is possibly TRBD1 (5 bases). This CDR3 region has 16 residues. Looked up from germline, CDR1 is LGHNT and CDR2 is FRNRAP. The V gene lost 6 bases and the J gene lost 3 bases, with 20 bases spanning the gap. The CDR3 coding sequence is TGTGCTAGTGGCCCTGAGCCGGGACTAGGGGACTATGGCTACACCTTC. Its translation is CASGPEPGLGDYGYTF.

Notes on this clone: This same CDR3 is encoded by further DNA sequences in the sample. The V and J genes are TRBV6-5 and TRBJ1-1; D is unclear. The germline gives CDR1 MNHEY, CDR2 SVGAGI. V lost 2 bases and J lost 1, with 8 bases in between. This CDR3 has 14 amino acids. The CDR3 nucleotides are TGTGCCAGCAGTTACAGCAGGAGGAACACTGAAGCTTTCTTT. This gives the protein CASSYSRRNTEAFF.

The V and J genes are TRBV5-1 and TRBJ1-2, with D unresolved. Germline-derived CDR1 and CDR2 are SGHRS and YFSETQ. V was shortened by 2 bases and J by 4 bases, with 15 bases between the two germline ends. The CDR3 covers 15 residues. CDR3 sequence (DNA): TGCGCCAGCAGCTTCCCTTCCGGCAATACCTATGGCTACACCTTC. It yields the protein CASSFPSGNTYGYTF.

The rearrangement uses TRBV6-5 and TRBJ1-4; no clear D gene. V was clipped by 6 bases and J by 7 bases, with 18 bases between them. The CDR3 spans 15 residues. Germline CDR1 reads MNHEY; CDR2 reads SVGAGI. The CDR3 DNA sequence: TGTGCCAGCAGAAGTTCGGCTAAACATCTTGAAAAACTGTTTTTT. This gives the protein CASRSSAKHLEKLFF.

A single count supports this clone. In DNA, the CDR3 is TGTGCCAGCAGTTACCGGTCGGGACGGACAGGGGAAAAACTGTTTTTT. It yields the protein CASSYRSGRTGEKLFF. This rearrangement joins TRBV6-5 to TRBJ1-4; 8 bases line up with TRBD1. V shed 2 bases, J shed 8 bases, and the junction held 10 bases outside the gene matches. Germline V gene data show CDR1 as MNHEY and CDR2 as SVGAGI. The CDR3 spans 16 residues.

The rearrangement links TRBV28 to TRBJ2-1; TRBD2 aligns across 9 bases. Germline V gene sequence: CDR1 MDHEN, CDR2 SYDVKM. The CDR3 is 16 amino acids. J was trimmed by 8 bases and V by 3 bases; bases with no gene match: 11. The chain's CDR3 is CASSFTAGGSMDEQFF. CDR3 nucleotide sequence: TGTGCCAGCAGTTTCACAGCGGGAGGATCAATGGATGAGCAGTTCTTC.

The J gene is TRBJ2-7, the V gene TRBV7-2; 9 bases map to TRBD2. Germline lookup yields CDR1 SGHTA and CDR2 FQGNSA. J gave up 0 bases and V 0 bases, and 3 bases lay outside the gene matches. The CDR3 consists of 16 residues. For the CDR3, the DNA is TGTGCCAGCAGCTTAGCTGCTAGCGGGGCCTCCTACGAGCAGTACTTC. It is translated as CASSLAASGASYEQYF.